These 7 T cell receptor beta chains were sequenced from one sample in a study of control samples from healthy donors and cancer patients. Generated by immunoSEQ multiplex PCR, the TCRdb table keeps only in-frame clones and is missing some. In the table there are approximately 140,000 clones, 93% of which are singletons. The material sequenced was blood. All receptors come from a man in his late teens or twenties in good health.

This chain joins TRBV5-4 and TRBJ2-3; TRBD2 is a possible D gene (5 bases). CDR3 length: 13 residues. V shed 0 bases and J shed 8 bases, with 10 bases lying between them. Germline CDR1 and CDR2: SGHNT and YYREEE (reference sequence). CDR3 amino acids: CASSLEVRGTQYF. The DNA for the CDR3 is TGTGCCAGCAGCTTGGAGGTCCGGGGTACGCAGTATTTT.

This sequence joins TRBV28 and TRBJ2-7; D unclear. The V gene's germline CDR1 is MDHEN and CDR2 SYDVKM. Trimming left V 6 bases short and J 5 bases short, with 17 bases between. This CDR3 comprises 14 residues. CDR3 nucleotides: TGTGCCAGCAGCTCAAAAACGCGACGGAACGAGCAGTACTTC. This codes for CASSSKTRRNEQYF.

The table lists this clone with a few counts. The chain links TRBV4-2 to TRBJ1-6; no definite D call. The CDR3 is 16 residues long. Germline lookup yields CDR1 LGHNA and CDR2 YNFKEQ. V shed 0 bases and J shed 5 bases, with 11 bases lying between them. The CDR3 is CASSQDPEGDNSPLHF. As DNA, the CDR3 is TGTGCCAGCAGCCAAGATCCTGAAGGTGATAATTCACCCCTCCACTTT.

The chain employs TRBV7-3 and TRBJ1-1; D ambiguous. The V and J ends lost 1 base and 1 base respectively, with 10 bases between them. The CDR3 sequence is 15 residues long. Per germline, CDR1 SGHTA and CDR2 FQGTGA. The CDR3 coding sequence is TGTGCCAGCAGCTTAAACGGGCCGCAGAACACTGAAGCTTTCTTT. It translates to CASSLNGPQNTEAFF.

The CDR3 region has the DNA TGTGCCAGCAGCTTGGATGACAGCCTGAACACTGAAGCTTTCTTT. Translating gives CASSLDDSLNTEAFF. The chain has TRBV5-6 and TRBJ1-1, with D tentatively TRBD1 (5 bases). V was trimmed by 0 bases and J by 0 bases, leaving 9 bases between them. CDR1 is SGHDT, CDR2 YYEEEE, per germline. The CDR3 spans 15 residues.

The CDR3 is CASSVQGGYNEQFF. The CDR3 DNA sequence: TGTGCCAGCAGCGTTCAGGGAGGCTACAATGAGCAGTTCTTC. The chain recombines TRBV9 with TRBJ2-1; tentatively, D is TRBD2 (6 bases). The CDR3 is 14 amino acids. Between the trimmed V and J ends, which lost 2 bases and 3 bases, there was a span of 9 bases. Germline loops: CDR1 SGDLS, CDR2 YYNGEE.

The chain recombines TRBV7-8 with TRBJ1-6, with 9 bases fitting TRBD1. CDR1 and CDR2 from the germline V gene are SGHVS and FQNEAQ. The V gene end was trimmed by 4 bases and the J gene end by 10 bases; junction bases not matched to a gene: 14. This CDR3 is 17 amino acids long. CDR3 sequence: CASSSSRGGTGNSPLHF. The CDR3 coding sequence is TGTGCCAGCAGCTCATCAAGGGGGGGGACAGGGAACTCACCCCTCCACTTT.